These T cell receptor beta chains were read from a single sample in a study of blood T cell repertoires in COVID-19. Repertoires were generated with immunoSEQ multiplex PCR, while TCRdb's copy carries only in-frame clones and drops some. The sample lists about 90,000 clones, 80% seen once, with about 9.3% in the top ten. The sample comprised peripheral blood. These TCRs come from a woman aged 70-85 years with acute or convalescent COVID-19. The CDR3 runs from the conserved cysteine through the conserved F or W. The order of the fields is J gene, D gene, clone size, V gene, CDR3 protein, CDR3 DNA. A D gene is named only where the DNA matches it firmly. Clone sizes are given selectively: once, few, many, or a class where the clone is expanded.

>TRBJ1-2|TRBD1|-|TRBV7-2
CASSLAQGAGGYTF
TGTGCCAGCAGCTTAGCCCAGGGGGCTGGTGGCTACACCTTC
>TRBJ2-1|-|-|TRBV7-2
CASSSTPQGSYNEQFF
TGTGCCAGCAGCTCAACCCCTCAGGGTTCCTACAATGAGCAGTTCTTC
>TRBJ2-1|TRBD2|-|TRBV6-5
CASSRSGERTNEQFF
TGTGCCAGCAGTAGGAGCGGGGAGAGGACCAATGAGCAGTTCTTC
>TRBJ2-4|TRBD1|-|TRBV6-5
CASSYSGTEYF
TGTGCCAGCAGTTACTCCGGGACAGAGTACTTC
>TRBJ2-1|TRBD1|-|TRBV4-2
CASSQVGGRGTNEQFF
TGTGCCAGCAGCCAAGTGGGTGGCAGGGGGACCAATGAGCAGTTCTTC
>TRBJ1-6|-|-|TRBV6-4
CASSDGQPNSPLHF
TGTGCCAGCAGTGATGGGCAGCCTAATTCACCCCTCCACTTT
>TRBJ1-6|-|-|TRBV30
CASRQYSYNSPLHF
TGTGCCAGCAGACAGTACTCCTATAATTCACCCCTCCACTTT
>TRBJ2-7|-|-|TRBV6-2/TRBV6-3
CASSYYGLLYEQYF
TGTGCCAGCAGTTATTACGGACTACTTTACGAGCAGTACTTC
>TRBJ1-1|-|-|TRBV14
CASSQDLTVGWNTEAFF
TGTGCCAGCAGCCAAGATCTTACAGTAGGTTGGAACACTGAAGCTTTCTTT
>TRBJ2-7|TRBD1|-|TRBV3-1/TRBV3-2
CASSPTGDEQYF
TGTGCCAGCAGCCCGACAGGGGACGAGCAGTACTTC
>TRBJ2-7|TRBD2|-|TRBV5-4
CASSPGTSGRYEQYF
TGTGCCAGCAGCCCCGGGACTAGCGGGAGGTACGAGCAGTACTTC
>TRBJ2-1|TRBD2|-|TRBV24-1
CATSDPTSGFTYEQFF
TGTGCCACCAGTGACCCTACTAGCGGGTTCACGTATGAGCAGTTCTTC
>TRBJ2-1|-|-|TRBV30
CAWELSSYNEQFF
TGTGCCTGGGAGTTGAGCTCCTACAATGAGCAGTTCTTC
>TRBJ1-5|-|-|TRBV5-8
CASSHGTGVENSNQPQHF
TGTGCCAGCAGCCATGGGACGGGGGTTGAAAATAGCAATCAGCCCCAGCATTTT
>TRBJ2-3|TRBD1|-|TRBV11-1
CASTTGATDTQYF
TGTGCCAGCACGACAGGGGCTACAGATACGCAGTATTTT
>TRBJ2-7|TRBD1|-|TRBV27
CASSIVQTGFTYEQYF
TGTGCCAGCAGCATCGTCCAGACAGGGTTCACCTACGAGCAGTACTTC
>TRBJ2-7|-|once|TRBV30
CAWTPDSSSYEQYF
TGTGCCTGGACACCGGACAGTTCAAGCTACGAGCAGTACTTC
>TRBJ2-2|-|-|TRBV19
CASKTGTGNTGELFF
TGTGCCAGTAAAACCGGGACTGGGAACACCGGGGAGCTGTTTTTT
>TRBJ2-6|TRBD1|-|TRBV6-6
CASSPWQGALPTGANVLTF
TGTGCCAGCAGTCCATGGCAGGGGGCGCTGCCAACTGGGGCCAACGTCCTGACTTTC
>TRBJ1-6|TRBD1|-|TRBV24-1
CATSGRGLNSPLHF
TGTGCCACCAGTGGCAGGGGGCTGAATTCACCCCTCCACTTT
>TRBJ2-1|TRBD2|-|TRBV5-1
CASSSSGRVEQFF
TGCGCCAGCAGCAGTAGCGGGAGGGTTGAGCAGTTCTTC
>TRBJ1-6|-|few|TRBV6-5
CATSRFVDSPLHF
TGTGCCACCTCCAGGTTTGTGGATTCACCCCTCCACTTT